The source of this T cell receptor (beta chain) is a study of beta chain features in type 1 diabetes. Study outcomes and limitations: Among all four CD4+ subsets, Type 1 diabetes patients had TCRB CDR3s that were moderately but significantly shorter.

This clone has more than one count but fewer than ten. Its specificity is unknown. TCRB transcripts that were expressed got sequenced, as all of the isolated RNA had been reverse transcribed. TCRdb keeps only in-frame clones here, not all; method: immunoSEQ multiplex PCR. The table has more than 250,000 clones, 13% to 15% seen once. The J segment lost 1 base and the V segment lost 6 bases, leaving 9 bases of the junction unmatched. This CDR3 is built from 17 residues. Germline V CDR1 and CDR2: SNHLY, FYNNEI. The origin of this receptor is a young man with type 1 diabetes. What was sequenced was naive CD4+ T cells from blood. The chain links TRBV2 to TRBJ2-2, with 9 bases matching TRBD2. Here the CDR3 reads CASRTIRLAVNTGELFF. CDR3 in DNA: TGTGCCAGCAGAACGATCAGACTAGCGGTGAACACCGGGGAGCTGTTTTTT.